These 14 T cell receptor beta chains were all obtained from the same sample, sequenced in a study of cytomegalovirus exposure and HLA in healthy donors. The primer mix had 60 Vbeta and 13 Jbeta primers. Clones were sequenced by immunoSEQ multiplex PCR, and TCRdb holds only the in-frame ones, with some missing. The repertoire has 150,000 to 200,000 clones, about four fifths of them found once; the top ten carry 1.5% to 2%. The sample was PBMCs. The origin of the receptors is a man aged 18 to 29 in good health and CMV-seronegative.

This clone was detected only once. The CDR3 bases are TGTGCCAGCAGCATTGGACACACACGGAACACCGGGGAGCTGTTTTTT. Its protein is CASSIGHTRNTGELFF. The rearrangement links TRBV9 to TRBJ2-2, with D possibly being TRBD1 (5 bases). The CDR3 contains 16 residues. Germline V CDR1 and CDR2: SGDLS, YYNGEE. Between the trimmed V and J ends, which lost 4 bases and 1 base, there was a span of 14 bases.

This chain links TRBV4-3 with TRBJ2-1; D might be TRBD2 (6 bases). CDR3 length: 19 amino acids. The V gene lost 1 base and the J gene lost 0 bases, with 19 bases spanning the gap. CDR1 and CDR2 from the germline V gene are LGHNA and YSLEER. The CDR3 DNA is TGCGCCAGCAGCCAAGGTACTAGCTTTTTTGGAAGCTCCTACAATGAGCAGTTCTTC. Its translation is CASSQGTSFFGSSYNEQFF.

This chain links TRBV9 with TRBJ1-1; D is ambiguous. Germline CDR1 and CDR2: SGDLS and YYNGEE. The CDR3 is 15 amino acids. The V gene lost 5 bases and the J gene lost 0 bases, with 14 bases spanning the gap. CDR3 bases: TGTGCCAGCAGAGAAGTCAGGCTTCTGAACACTGAAGCTTTCTTT. It is translated as CASREVRLLNTEAFF.

The chain joins TRBV27 to TRBJ1-6; TRBD1 matches 7 bases. The CDR3 extends over 18 amino acids. The germline CDR1 and CDR2 sequences are MNHEY and SMNVEV (reference sequence). V was clipped by 8 bases and J by 12 bases; unmatched bases: 25. The CDR3 DNA reads TGTGCCAGCCATAAAGCAGTGCCTAGACAGGGCCTCGGTGGACCCCTCCACTTT. Translating it yields CASHKAVPRQGLGGPLHF.

The genes are TRBV13 and TRBJ2-7, with 9 bases lining up with TRBD1. The CDR3 runs 19 residues. Germline V gene lookup returns CDR1 PRHDT and CDR2 FYEKMQ (reference sequence). The trim removed 4 bases at V and 0 bases at J, leaving 16 bases unmatched. The CDR3, as DNA: TGTGCCAGCAGCTCAACACCGGGACAGGGATCTAATAACTCCTACGAGCAGTACTTC. Translating it yields CASSSTPGQGSNNSYEQYF.

The rearrangement uses TRBV5-4 and TRBJ2-5, with 9 bases identical to TRBD1. The CDR3 loop spans 14 amino acids. V trimming: 4 bases; J trimming: 1 base; junction bases outside the gene matches: 2. Per germline, CDR1 SGHNT and CDR2 YYREEE (reference sequence). The CDR3 nucleotides read TGTGCCAGCAGCCGGGACAGGGCCCAAGAGACCCAGTACTTC. This encodes CASSRDRAQETQYF.

This chain connects TRBV30 to TRBJ1-1; TRBD1 aligns across 11 bases. This CDR3 comprises 13 residues. The junction had 6 bases not matched to a gene; V was cut back by 2 bases and J by 10 bases. Germline CDR1 GTSNPN, CDR2 SVGIG (reference sequence). CDR3 nucleotides: TGTGCCTGGAGTCCAGGACAGGGGGCATCAGCTTTCTTT. Translation gives CAWSPGQGASAFF.

The chain is built from TRBV6-1 and TRBJ2-1, with D possibly being TRBD1 (5 bases). The length of the CDR3 is 13 residues. V lost 7 bases and J 5 bases, leaving 12 bases between the germline ends. In germline, CDR1 is MNHNS, CDR2 SASEGT. The CDR3 DNA reads as TGTGCCAGCACCCGGACAACCGACAATGAGCAGTTCTTC. Translated, it gives CASTRTTDNEQFF.

This clone was seen just once. The chain combines TRBV6-5 with TRBJ2-2, with D tentatively TRBD2 (5 bases). Germline CDR1 is MNHEY and CDR2 is SVGAGI. The CDR3 consists of 12 residues. V was cut by 8 bases and J by 4 bases, with 8 bases left in between. The CDR3 coding sequence is TGTGCCAGCTGGAGGTCCACCGGGGAGCTGTTTTTT. Translated, it gives CASWRSTGELFF.

The chain carries TRBV4-1 and TRBJ2-1, with D tentatively TRBD2 (5 bases). V gave up 5 bases and J gave up 0 bases, with 14 bases separating them. The length of the CDR3 is 16 residues. CDR1 is MGHRA, CDR2 YSYEKL, per germline. CDR3 sequence: CASSSLPGSSYNEQFF. The CDR3 DNA reads as TGCGCCAGCAGCTCGTTACCGGGAAGCTCCTACAATGAGCAGTTCTTC.

Remarks on this clone: A read error may produce the germline difference seen at one junction end. The chain has TRBV4-1 and TRBJ2-3; 10 bases map to TRBD2. Per the germline V gene, CDR1 is MGHRA and CDR2 is YSYEKL. The CDR3 spans 13 residues. The CDR3 is CASSQDLPSGSHF. The CDR3, as DNA: TGCGCCAGCAGCCAAGATCTTCCTAGCGGGAGCCATTTT.

CDR3: CASSQLQGRQNIQYF. Here the CDR3 DNA reads TGTGCCAGCAGCCAACTACAGGGGCGGCAAAACATTCAGTACTTC. This chain uses TRBV7-9 with TRBJ2-4, with 7 nucleotides matching TRBD1. This CDR3 comprises 15 residues. After removal of 5 bases from V and 5 bases from J, the junction contained 9 bases not matched to a gene. Germline lookup yields CDR1 SEHNR and CDR2 FQNEAQ (reference sequence).

This sequence joins TRBV5-1 and TRBJ2-3; D is possibly TRBD1 (5 bases). V was trimmed by 2 bases and J by 5 bases, leaving 18 bases between them. The CDR3 is 16 amino acids. Looked up from germline, CDR1 is SGHRS and CDR2 is YFSETQ. The CDR3 spells CASSLISAGIKDTQYF. The CDR3 bases are TGCGCCAGCAGCTTAATTTCAGCAGGGATTAAAGATACGCAGTATTTT.

This clone has just a few counts. V is TRBV13 and J is TRBJ2-7, with 11 nucleotides matching TRBD2. The V gene's germline CDR1 is PRHDT and CDR2 FYEKMQ (reference sequence). The CDR3 has 14 residues. V was clipped by 5 bases and J by 1 base; unmatched bases: 1. Here the CDR3 DNA reads TGTGCCAGCAGCACTAGCGGGGGTTCCTACGAGCAGTACTTC. Translation gives CASSTSGGSYEQYF. Using reference TRBV13 and TRBJ2-7 for the parts outside the CDR3, the full variable domain is AAGVIQSPRHLIKEKRETATLKCYPIPRHDTVYWYQQGPGQDPQFLISFYEKMQSDKGSIPDRFSAQQFSDYHSELNMSSLELGDSALYFCASSTSGGSYEQYFGPGTRLTVT.